This T cell receptor beta chain was documented in a study of CD8+CD57+ T cells in acquired aplastic anemia. At the level of the study: Isolated CD4+ and CD8+ cells, once sorted, yielded DNA averaging 3.2 ug.

The germline CDR1 and CDR2 sequences are MGHDK and SYGVNS. The CDR3 covers 14 residues. In patients chosen for sequencing, flow cytometry had shown CD8+CD57+ cell expansion. Patients were therapy-naive when their blood was sampled. This clonotype was found once. The junction does not match germline at one end; this may be a read error. Genomic DNA provided the template from which TCR beta VDJ and CDR3 profiles were obtained. TCRdb itself ran the reads through MiXCR, one entry per CDR3 protein. The sample comprises 160,000 or so distinct CDR3 sequences, 40% to 50% of which are singletons, and approximately 3% rests with the top ten.

This chain connects TRBV25-1 to TRBJ1-1; D is perhaps TRBD1 (5 bases). This TCR derives from a human donor with aplastic anemia. The specimen was sorted CD4+, CD8+, or CD8+CD57+ T cells (not recorded which) from PBMCs. Here the CDR3 DNA reads TGCGCCAGCAGTGGTGTGAGGGGGAACACTGAAGCTTTCTTT. Translated: CASSGVRGNTEAFF. Supplemented by reference TRBV25-1 and TRBJ1-1, the full variable domain reads EADIYQTPRYLVIGTGKKITLECSQTMGHDKMYWYQQDPGMELHLIHYSYGVNSTEKGDLSSESTVSRIRTEHFPLTLESARPSHTSQYLCASSGVRGNTEAFFGQGTRLTVV.